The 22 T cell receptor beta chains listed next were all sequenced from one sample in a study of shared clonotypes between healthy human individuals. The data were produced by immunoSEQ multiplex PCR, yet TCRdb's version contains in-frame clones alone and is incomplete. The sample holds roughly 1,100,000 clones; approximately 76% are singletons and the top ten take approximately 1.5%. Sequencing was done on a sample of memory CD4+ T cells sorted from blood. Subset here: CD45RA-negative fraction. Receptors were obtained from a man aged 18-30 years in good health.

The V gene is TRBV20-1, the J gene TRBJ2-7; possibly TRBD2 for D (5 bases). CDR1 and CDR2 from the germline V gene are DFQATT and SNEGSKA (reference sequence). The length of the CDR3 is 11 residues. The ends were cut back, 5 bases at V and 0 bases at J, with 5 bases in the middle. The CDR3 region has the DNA TGCAGTGCTGCGGGCTCCTACGAGCAGTACTTC. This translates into CSAAGSYEQYF.

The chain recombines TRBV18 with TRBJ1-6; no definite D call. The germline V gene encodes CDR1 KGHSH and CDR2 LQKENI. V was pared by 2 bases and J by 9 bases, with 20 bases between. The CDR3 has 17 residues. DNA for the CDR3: TGTGCCAGCTCACCATCTGTGGTGCGGCTTATTATTTCACCCCTCCACTTT. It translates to CASSPSVVRLIISPLHF.

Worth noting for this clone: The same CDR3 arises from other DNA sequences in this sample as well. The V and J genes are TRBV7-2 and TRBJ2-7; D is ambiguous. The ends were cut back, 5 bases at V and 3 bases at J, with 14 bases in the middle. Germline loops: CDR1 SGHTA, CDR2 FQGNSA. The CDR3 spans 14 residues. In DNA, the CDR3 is TGTGCCAGCAGCCTAGGCCAAGCGAACTACGAGCAGTACTTC. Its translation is CASSLGQANYEQYF.

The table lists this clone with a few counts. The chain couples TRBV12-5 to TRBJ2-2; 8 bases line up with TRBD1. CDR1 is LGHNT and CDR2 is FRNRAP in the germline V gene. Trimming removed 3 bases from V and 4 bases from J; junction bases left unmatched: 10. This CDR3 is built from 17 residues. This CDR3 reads CASGLGIQGVGTGELFF. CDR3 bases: TGTGCTAGTGGTTTAGGAATACAGGGGGTTGGCACCGGGGAGCTGTTTTTT.

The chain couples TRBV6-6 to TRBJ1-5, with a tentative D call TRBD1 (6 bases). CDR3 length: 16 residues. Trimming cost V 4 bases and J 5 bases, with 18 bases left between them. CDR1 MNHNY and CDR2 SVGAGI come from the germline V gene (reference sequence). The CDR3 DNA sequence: TGTGCCAGCAGTTCGAGGGTTCAACAGGGACATCAGCCCCAGCATTTT. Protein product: CASSSRVQQGHQPQHF.

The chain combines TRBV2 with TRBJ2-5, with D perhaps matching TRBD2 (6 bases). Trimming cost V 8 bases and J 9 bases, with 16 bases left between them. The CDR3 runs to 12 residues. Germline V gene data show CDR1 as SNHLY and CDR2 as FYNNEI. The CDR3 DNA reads TGTGCCAGCTCTCCAGCACCGGGAGCCCAGTACTTC. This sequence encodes CASSPAPGAQYF.

DNA for the CDR3: TGTGCCAGCAGGCAACCCGGGACAGCGTACAATGAGCAGTTCTTC. Translation gives CASRQPGTAYNEQFF. The chain employs TRBV7-9 and TRBJ2-1; 7 nucleotides align to TRBD1. With V trimmed by 6 bases and J by 4 bases, 9 bases remained unmatched. The CDR3 loop spans 15 amino acids. Germline V gives CDR1 SEHNR, CDR2 FQNEAQ (reference sequence).

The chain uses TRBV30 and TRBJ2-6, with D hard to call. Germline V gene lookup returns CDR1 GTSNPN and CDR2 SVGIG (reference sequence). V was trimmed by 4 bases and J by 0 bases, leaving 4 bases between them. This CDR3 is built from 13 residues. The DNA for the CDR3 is TGTGCCTGGATGATCTCTGGGGCCAACGTCCTGACTTTC. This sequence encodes CAWMISGANVLTF.

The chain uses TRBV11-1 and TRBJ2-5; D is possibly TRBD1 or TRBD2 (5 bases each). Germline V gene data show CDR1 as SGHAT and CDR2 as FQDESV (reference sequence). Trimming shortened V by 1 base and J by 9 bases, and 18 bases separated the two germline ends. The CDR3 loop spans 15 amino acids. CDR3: CASSLGGQGLMAQYF. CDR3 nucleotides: TGTGCCAGCAGCTTAGGCGGGCAGGGTCTGATGGCCCAGTACTTC.

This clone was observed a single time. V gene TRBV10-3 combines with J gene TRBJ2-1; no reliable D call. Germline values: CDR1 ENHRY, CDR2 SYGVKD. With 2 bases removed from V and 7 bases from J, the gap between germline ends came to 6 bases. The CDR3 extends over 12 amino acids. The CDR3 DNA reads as TGTGCCATCAGTGAGGATTCAAATGAGCAGTTCTTC. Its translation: CAISEDSNEQFF.

The CDR3 protein is CASSRSGGEQYF. CDR3 nucleotides: TGTGCCAGCAGTAGATCAGGGGGCGAGCAGTACTTC. The chain combines TRBV6-5 with TRBJ2-7; 7 bases are a match to TRBD1. V lost 5 bases, J lost 6 bases, and 4 bases stayed unmatched. CDR1 is MNHEY, CDR2 SVGAGI, per germline. The CDR3 loop spans 12 amino acids.

The CDR3 loop reads CASSYGQGTEAFF. DNA of the CDR3: TGTGCCAGCAGCTACGGACAGGGAACTGAAGCTTTCTTT. This chain connects TRBV7-9 to TRBJ1-1; TRBD1 matches at 8 bases. Germline CDR1 is SEHNR and CDR2 is FQNEAQ (reference sequence). The ends lost 4 bases at V and 5 bases at J; junction bases unmatched: 3. The CDR3 loop spans 13 amino acids.

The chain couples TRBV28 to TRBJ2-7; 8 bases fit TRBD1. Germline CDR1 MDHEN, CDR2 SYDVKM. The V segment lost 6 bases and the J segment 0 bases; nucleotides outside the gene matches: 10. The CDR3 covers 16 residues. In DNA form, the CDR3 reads TGTGCCAGCAGGCACCTTCGGACAGGGAGCTCCTACGAGCAGTACTTC. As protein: CASRHLRTGSSYEQYF.

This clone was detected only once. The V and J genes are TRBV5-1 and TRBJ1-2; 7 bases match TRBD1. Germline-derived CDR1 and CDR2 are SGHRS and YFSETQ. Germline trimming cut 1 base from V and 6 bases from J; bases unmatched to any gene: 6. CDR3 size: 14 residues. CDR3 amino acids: CASSLYRGSDGYTF. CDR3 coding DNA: TGCGCCAGCAGCTTGTACAGGGGAAGCGATGGCTACACCTTC.

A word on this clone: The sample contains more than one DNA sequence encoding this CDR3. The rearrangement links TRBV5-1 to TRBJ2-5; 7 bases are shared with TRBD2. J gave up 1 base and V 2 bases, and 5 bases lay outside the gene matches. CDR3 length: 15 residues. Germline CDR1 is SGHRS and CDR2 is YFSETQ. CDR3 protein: CASSLRPSGQETQYF. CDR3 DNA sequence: TGCGCCAGCAGCTTAAGGCCTAGCGGCCAAGAGACCCAGTACTTC. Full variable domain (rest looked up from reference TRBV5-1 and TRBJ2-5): KAGVTQTPRYLIKTRGQQVTLSCSPISGHRSVSWYQQTPGQGLQFLFEYFSETQRNKGNFPGRFSGRQFSNSRSEMNVSTLELGDSALYLCASSLRPSGQETQYFGPGTRLLVL.

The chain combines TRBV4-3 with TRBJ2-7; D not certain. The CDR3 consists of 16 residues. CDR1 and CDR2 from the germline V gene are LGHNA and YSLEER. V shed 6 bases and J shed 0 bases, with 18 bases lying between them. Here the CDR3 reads CASSHRVGMSSYEQYF. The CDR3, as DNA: TGCGCCAGCAGTCACCGCGTGGGGATGAGCTCCTACGAGCAGTACTTC.

CDR3 loop: CASSYLRIETQYF. The CDR3, as DNA: TGTGCCAGCAGTTACTTACGCATAGAGACCCAGTACTTC. The V and J genes are TRBV6-6 and TRBJ2-5; D call uncertain. The CDR3 has 13 amino acids. Germline lookup yields CDR1 MNHNY and CDR2 SVGAGI (reference sequence). Trimming removed 1 base at V and 4 bases at J, with 7 bases between.

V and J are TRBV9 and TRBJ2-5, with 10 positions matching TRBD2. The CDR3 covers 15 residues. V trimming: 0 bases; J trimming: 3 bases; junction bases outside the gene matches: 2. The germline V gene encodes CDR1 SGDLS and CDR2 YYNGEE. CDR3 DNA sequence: TGTGCCAGCAGCGTAGGTAGCGGGGGGAAAGAGACCCAGTACTTC. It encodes CASSVGSGGKETQYF. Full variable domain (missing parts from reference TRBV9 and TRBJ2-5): DSGVTQTPKHLITATGQRVTLRCSPRSGDLSVYWYQQSLDQGLQFLIQYYNGEERAKGNILERFSAQQFPDLHSELNLSSLELGDSALYFCASSVGSGGKETQYFGPGTRLLVL.

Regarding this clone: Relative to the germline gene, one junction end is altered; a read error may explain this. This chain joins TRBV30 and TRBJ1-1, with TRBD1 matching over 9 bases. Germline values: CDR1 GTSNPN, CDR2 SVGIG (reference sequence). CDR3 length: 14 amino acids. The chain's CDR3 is CAWSEGQGGLGGTF. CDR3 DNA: TGTGCCTGGAGTGAGGGACAGGGTGGCCTCGGGGGGACATTT. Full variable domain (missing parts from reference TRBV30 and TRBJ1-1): SQTIHQWPATLVQPVGSPLSLECTVEGTSNPNLYWYRQAAGRGLQLLFYSVGIGQISSEVPQNLSASRPQDRQFILSSKKLLLSDSGFYLCAWSEGQGGLGGTFGQGTRLTVV.

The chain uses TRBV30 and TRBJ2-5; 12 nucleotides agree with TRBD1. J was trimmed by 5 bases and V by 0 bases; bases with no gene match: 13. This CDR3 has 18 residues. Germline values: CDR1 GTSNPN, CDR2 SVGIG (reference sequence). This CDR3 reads CAWSVRRDRGRFVETQYF. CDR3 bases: TGTGCCTGGAGTGTACGGAGGGACAGGGGGCGCTTTGTCGAGACCCAGTACTTC.

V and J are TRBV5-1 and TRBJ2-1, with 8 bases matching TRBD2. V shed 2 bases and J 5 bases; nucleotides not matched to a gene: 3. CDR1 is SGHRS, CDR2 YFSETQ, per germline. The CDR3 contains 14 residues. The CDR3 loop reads CASSFTSGHNEQFF. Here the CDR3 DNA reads TGCGCCAGCAGCTTTACTAGCGGTCACAATGAGCAGTTCTTC.

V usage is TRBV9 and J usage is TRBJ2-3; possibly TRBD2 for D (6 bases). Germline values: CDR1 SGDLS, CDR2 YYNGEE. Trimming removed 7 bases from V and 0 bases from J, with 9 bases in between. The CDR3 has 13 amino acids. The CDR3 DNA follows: TGTGCCAGCGGCGGGACTAGCACAGATACGCAGTATTTT. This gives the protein CASGGTSTDTQYF. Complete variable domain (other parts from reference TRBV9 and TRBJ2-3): DSGVTQTPKHLITATGQRVTLRCSPRSGDLSVYWYQQSLDQGLQFLIQYYNGEERAKGNILERFSAQQFPDLHSELNLSSLELGDSALYFCASGGTSTDTQYFGPGTRLTVL.